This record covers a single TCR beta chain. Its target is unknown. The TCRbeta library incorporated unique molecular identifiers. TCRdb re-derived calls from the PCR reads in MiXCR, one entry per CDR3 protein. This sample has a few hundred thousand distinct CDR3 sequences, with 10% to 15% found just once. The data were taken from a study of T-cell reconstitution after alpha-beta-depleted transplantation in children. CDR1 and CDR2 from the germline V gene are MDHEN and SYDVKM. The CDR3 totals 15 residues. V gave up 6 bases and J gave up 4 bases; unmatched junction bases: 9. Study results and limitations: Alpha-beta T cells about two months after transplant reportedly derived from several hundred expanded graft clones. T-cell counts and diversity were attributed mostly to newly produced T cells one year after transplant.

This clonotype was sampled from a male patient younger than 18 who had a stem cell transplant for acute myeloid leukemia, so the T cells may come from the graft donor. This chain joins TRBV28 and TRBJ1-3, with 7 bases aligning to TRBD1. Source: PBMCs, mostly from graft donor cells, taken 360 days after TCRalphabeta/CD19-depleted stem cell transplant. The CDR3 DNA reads TGTGCCAGCAGCACTCCGGGACAGCGCGGAAACACCATATATTTT. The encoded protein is CASSTPGQRGNTIYF. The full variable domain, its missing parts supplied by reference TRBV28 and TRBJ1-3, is DVKVTQSSRYLVKRTGEKVFLECVQDMDHENMFWYRQDPGLGLRLIYFSYDVKMKEKGDIPEGYSVSREKKERFSLILESASTNQTSMYLCASSTPGQRGNTIYFGEGSWLTVV.